The present T cell receptor beta chain was sequenced within a study of CD8+ T cells in alopecia areata. Noted treatment: oral pan-JAK inhibitor, 5-10 mg twice daily. After isolation, RNA underwent reverse transcription to generate cDNA as the sequencing template. The protocol was immunoSEQ multiplex PCR, while the TCRdb copy is restricted to in-frame clones and leaves out a portion. The repertoire consists of around 300,000 clones, with about 62% occurring once and the leading ten covering around 0.84%. The CDR3 has 13 amino acids. From germline, CDR1 is GTSNPN and CDR2 SVGIG (reference sequence). Trimming took 4 bases from V and 4 from J; bases not matched to a gene: 3.

The gene calls are TRBV30 and TRBJ1-4; TRBD1 matches 7 bases. This specimen was CD4+ T cells sorted from blood, taken at week 52, from a patient treated with tofacitinib. The TCR originated in a human donor with alopecia areata. CDR3 DNA: TGTGCCTGGAAGGGGGCCCTTAATGAAAAACTGTTTTTT. Translation: CAWKGALNEKLFF.